This TCR beta chain was identified during a study of early T cells in non-severe SARS-CoV-2 infection. Looking at the study overall: With bulk RNA from unsorted whole blood as input, sequencing yielded unpaired chains. Study results and limitations: Matching results from VDJdb favored anti-spike CD8 responses, leaving private and CD4 specificities undetected.

CDR3 size: 14 residues. Losses at the gene ends were 4 bases for V and 3 bases for J; bases not matched to a gene: 7. CDR1 is SGHTS, CDR2 YDEGEE, per germline. Attachment of unique molecular identifiers was made to individual cDNA molecules. One entry per CDR3 protein results from TCRdb running MiXCR on the 5' RACE reads. The data hold more than 65,000 distinct CDR3 sequences, with less than 15% observed a single time. Of note for this clonotype: Its antigen is not identified.

This TCR was recovered from an adult who was a healthcare worker with PCR-confirmed SARS-CoV-2 infection or an uninfected control (not recorded which). The sample was whole blood. The chain employs TRBV5-8 and TRBJ2-7; 7 bases align to TRBD1. The CDR3 DNA sequence: TGTGCCAGCAGCCATAGGACAGGATACTACGAGCAGTACTTC. Protein: CASSHRTGYYEQYF.